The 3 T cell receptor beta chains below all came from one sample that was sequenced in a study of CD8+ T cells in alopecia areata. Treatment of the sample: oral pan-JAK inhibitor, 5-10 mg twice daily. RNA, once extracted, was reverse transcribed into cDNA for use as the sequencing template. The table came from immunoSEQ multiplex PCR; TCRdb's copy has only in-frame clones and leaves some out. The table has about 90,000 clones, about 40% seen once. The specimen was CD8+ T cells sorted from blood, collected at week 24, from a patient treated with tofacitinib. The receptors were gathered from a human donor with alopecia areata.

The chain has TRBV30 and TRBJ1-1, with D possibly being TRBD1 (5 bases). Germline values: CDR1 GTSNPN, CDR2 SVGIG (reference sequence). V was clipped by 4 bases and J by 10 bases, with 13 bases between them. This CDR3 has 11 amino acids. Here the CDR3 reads CAWNQGILAFF. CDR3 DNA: TGTGCCTGGAACCAGGGAATTCTAGCTTTCTTT.

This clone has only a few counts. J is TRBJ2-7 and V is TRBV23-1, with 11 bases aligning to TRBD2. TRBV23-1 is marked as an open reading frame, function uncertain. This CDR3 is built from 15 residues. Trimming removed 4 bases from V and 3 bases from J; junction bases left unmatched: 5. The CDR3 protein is CASSRGLADCYEQYF. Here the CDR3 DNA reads TGCGCCAGCAGTCGGGGACTAGCGGATTGCTACGAGCAGTACTTC.

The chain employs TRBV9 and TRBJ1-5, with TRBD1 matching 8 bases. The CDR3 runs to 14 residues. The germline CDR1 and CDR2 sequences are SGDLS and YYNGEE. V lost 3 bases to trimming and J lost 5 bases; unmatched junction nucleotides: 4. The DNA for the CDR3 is TGTGCCAGCAGCGGGACAGGGAGCGATCAGCCCCAGCATTTT. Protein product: CASSGTGSDQPQHF.